This paragraph covers one TCR beta chain sequence. The data derive from a study of blood T cell repertoires in COVID-19. Study in general: Both acute and convalescent COVID-19 samples were obtained from the United States, Italy and Spain. The analysed material was cDNA or gDNA that came from T cells, B-cell-depleted T cells, or PBMCs.

V was trimmed by 0 bases and J by 1 base, leaving 9 bases between them. Germline values: CDR1 KGHSH, CDR2 LQKENI. The CDR3 runs to 15 residues. Authors' data handling: Estimates of nucleated cell counts were drawn from the amplification of reference gene primers. Libraries were prepared by immunoSEQ multiplex PCR; TCRdb keeps only in-frame clonotypes and omits some of them. The DNA gave D and trimming, while V, J and clone size come from that table. The table has some 130,000 clones, around 73% seen once. V is TRBV18 and J is TRBJ2-5; a possible D gene is TRBD2 (7 bases). The sequence was obtained from a man between 60 and 75 years old who had recovered from COVID-19. Sample: peripheral blood. The CDR3 protein is CASSPPGGPQETQYF. DNA for the CDR3: TGTGCCAGCTCACCACCGGGGGGGCCCCAAGAGACCCAGTACTTC.